Listed below are T cell receptor beta chains from one sample, sequenced in a study of cytomegalovirus exposure and HLA in healthy donors. This table comes from immunoSEQ multiplex PCR, and its TCRdb copy is limited to in-frame clones, with some not included. The sample includes more than 85,000 clones, almost 90% of them seen just once. Sequencing used PBMCs. These receptors came from a woman younger than 30 in good health and CMV-seronegative. CDR3s include the opening cysteine and the closing phenylalanine or tryptophan. The order of the fields is CDR3 DNA, CDR3 protein, CDR3 length, clone size, V gene, D gene, J gene. The D gene is left open where the match is weak. A clone size is listed for some rows: how often the clone was seen (once, few, many), or a class if it is expanded.

TGTGCCAGCTCCCCTCTTCCGACAGGGGTTGAGGAAAAACTGTTTTTT | CASSPLPTGVEEKLFF | 16 | . | TRBV18 | TRBD1 | TRBJ1-4
TGTGCCAGCAGCGTTACAGGGTTCCAAGAGACCCAGTACTTC | CASSVTGFQETQYF | 14 | . | TRBV6-1 | . | TRBJ2-5
TGTGCCAGCAGTAAACCCCAGGGTTTGCAGACCCAGTACTTC | CASSKPQGLQTQYF | 14 | . | TRBV6-1 | . | TRBJ2-5
TGTGCCAGCAGTTTATCGATGGGCCAGGGCCAGCCCCAGCATTTT | CASSLSMGQGQPQHF | 15 | . | TRBV27 | . | TRBJ1-5
TGTGCCAGCACCGTCCCCGGTCGTCACAATGAGCAGTTCTTC | CASTVPGRHNEQFF | 14 | . | TRBV28 | . | TRBJ2-1
TGTGCCAGCAGCTTAGATCAGCGAGGGCGAGGCTACACCTTC | CASSLDQRGRGYTF | 14 | . | TRBV7-2 | . | TRBJ1-2
TGTGCCATCAGTCAAAAAGGGGAGGATTCGGCTTTCTTT | CAISQKGEDSAFF | 13 | . | TRBV10-3 | . | TRBJ1-1
TGTGCCAGCAGTGATATGGCTTTGCGACAGGGGGCGGCGGATGGCTACACCTTC | CASSDMALRQGAADGYTF | 18 | . | TRBV6-1 | TRBD1 | TRBJ1-2
TGCGCCAGCAGCTCGATGGGGACACAACGGGGCGGGGCCAACGTCCTGACTTTC | CASSSMGTQRGGANVLTF | 18 | . | TRBV4-1 | . | TRBJ2-6
TGTGCCAGCAGCGTGGGGGGGAACACACCCTCCTTT | CASSVGGNTPSF | 12 | . | TRBV9 | . | TRBJ1-1
TGTGCCAGCAGCTTAGGCGGGGCCCTATCCGGGCAGTTCTTC | CASSLGGALSGQFF | 14 | . | TRBV7-6 | . | TRBJ2-1
TGCAGCGTGGGCCGACAGGGATCCTACGAGCAGTACTTC | CSVGRQGSYEQYF | 13 | . | TRBV29-1 | TRBD1 | TRBJ2-7
TGTGCCAGCAGGTGGACTAGCGGGGGAGCAAGTCAAGAGACCCAGTACTTC | CASRWTSGGASQETQYF | 17 | once | TRBV11-2 | TRBD2 | TRBJ2-5
TGTGCCAGCAGTTCGTCGGGACAGGGCACTGAAGCTTTCTTT | CASSSSGQGTEAFF | 14 | . | TRBV6-6 | TRBD1 | TRBJ1-1
TGTGCCAGCAGTGAAGGGCGGGCCTCCTACGAGCAGTACTTC | CASSEGRASYEQYF | 14 | few | TRBV6-1 | . | TRBJ2-7
TGTGCCAGCAGCGCGGGGGCAAGGGAGACCCAGTACTTC | CASSAGARETQYF | 13 | . | TRBV28 | . | TRBJ2-5
TGCACCAGCAGCCTCCCCGTAAGCAGGGCTGGAAACACCATATATTTT | CTSSLPVSRAGNTIYF | 16 | . | TRBV1 | . | TRBJ1-3
TGTGCCAGCAGTTCGGGACAGGGGGCAAGGAACACTGAAGCTTTCTTT | CASSSGQGARNTEAFF | 16 | . | TRBV28 | TRBD1 | TRBJ1-1
TGTGCCAGCAGCTTGGCGTTACAGGGTAAGGGCTACACCTTC | CASSLALQGKGYTF | 14 | . | TRBV5-4 | . | TRBJ1-2
TGCGCCAGCAGCCAAGTAGGGGCAGACGGTCCCTACGAGCAGTACTTC | CASSQVGADGPYEQYF | 16 | . | TRBV4-1 | . | TRBJ2-7
TGTGCCAGCAGCCAATGGAGGCTGGCGGACAATGAGCAGTTCTTC | CASSQWRLADNEQFF | 15 | . | TRBV4-2 | . | TRBJ2-1
TGTGCCAGCAGCTTCGGAAGGGAGAGGTCTAACTATGGCTACACCTTC | CASSFGRERSNYGYTF | 16 | . | TRBV7-9 | . | TRBJ1-2
TGTGCCAGCAGCTTAACAGATCGATCCTACGAGCAGTACTTC | CASSLTDRSYEQYF | 14 | . | TRBV5-4 | . | TRBJ2-7
TGTGCCAGCAGTGACAGGGCCTTTAATGAAAAACTGTTTTTT | CASSDRAFNEKLFF | 14 | once | TRBV6-5 | TRBD1 | TRBJ1-4
TGTGCCAGCACCCGATCACAGGGGTCGTTCCCAAACACCGGGGAGCTGTTTTTT | CASTRSQGSFPNTGELFF | 18 | . | TRBV5-6 | TRBD1 | TRBJ2-2
TGTGCCAGCAGTGAAGCGCTTCCGGGCAATCAGCCCCAGCATTTT | CASSEALPGNQPQHF | 15 | . | TRBV2 | . | TRBJ1-5
TGTGCCAGCAGTATCGGACTAGCGGGGGGGAAGGGGGAGACCCAGTACTTC | CASSIGLAGGKGETQYF | 17 | . | TRBV5-4 | TRBD2 | TRBJ2-5
TGTGCCAGCAGCGTAGCCGCGAACACCGGGGAGCTGTTTTTT | CASSVAANTGELFF | 14 | . | TRBV9 | . | TRBJ2-2
TGTGCCAGCAGCCGGATAAGGGGGGGATCAAGCGGCTACACCTTC | CASSRIRGGSSGYTF | 15 | . | TRBV14 | . | TRBJ1-2
TGTGCCAGCAGTTTTAAGACTAGCGGGGGTCCCTACGAGCAGTACTTC | CASSFKTSGGPYEQYF | 16 | . | TRBV6-5 | TRBD2 | TRBJ2-7
TGTGCCAGCAGCCTCCCGGGGGGCGCTGGAAACAATGAGCAGTTCTTC | CASSLPGGAGNNEQFF | 16 | . | TRBV7-8 | . | TRBJ2-1
TGTGCCAGCAGCCAGGTCACCGACAGTGAAGCTTTCTTT | CASSQVTDSEAFF | 13 | once | TRBV11-3 | . | TRBJ1-1
TGTGCCAGCTCACTTGCGGGACAGAGTAATGAGCAGTTCTTC | CASSLAGQSNEQFF | 14 | once | TRBV18 | . | TRBJ2-1
TGTGCCAGCAGCTTAGCCTACGGCGGGGAGCTGTTTTTT | CASSLAYGGELFF | 13 | . | TRBV11-3 | . | TRBJ2-2
TGTGCCTGGAGTGGACAGGGCTACGAGCAGTATTTC | CAWSGQGYEQYF | 12 | . | TRBV30 | TRBD1 | TRBJ2-7
TGTGCAAGTCGCTTAGATTGGGGGGTTTTCGTACAGACCATTTCTAACTATGGCTACACCTTC | CASRLDWGVFVQTISNYGYTF | 21 | . | TRBV12-2 | . | TRBJ1-2
TGTGCCAGCAGTCCTCGACCGGCGGGCGCTCGCTACAATGAGCAGTTCTTC | CASSPRPAGARYNEQFF | 17 | once | TRBV7-6 | . | TRBJ2-1
TGCAGCGTTGGGCCCAGTGGCAATGAGCAGTTCTTC | CSVGPSGNEQFF | 12 | once | TRBV29-1 | . | TRBJ2-1
TGTGCCAGCAGCGAGATTGGTGGTTTTAGCCCTTCACCCCTCCACTTT | CASSEIGGFSPSPLHF | 16 | few | TRBV6-4 | . | TRBJ1-6
TGTGCCAGCTCACCACGCCGGTACCAAGAGACCCAGTACTTC | CASSPRRYQETQYF | 14 | . | TRBV18 | . | TRBJ2-5
TGTGCCAGCAGCACTTGGACAGGGGGCCCCTACGAGCAGTACTTC | CASSTWTGGPYEQYF | 15 | . | TRBV5-8 | TRBD1 | TRBJ2-7
TGTGCCAGCAGCCCCTCGGCTAGCGGGGTGGGTGAGCAGTTCTTC | CASSPSASGVGEQFF | 15 | . | TRBV14 | TRBD2 | TRBJ2-1
TGTGCCAGCAGTTTAGTAGCGGGGGGCTACAATGAGCAGTTCTTC | CASSLVAGGYNEQFF | 15 | . | TRBV27 | TRBD2 | TRBJ2-1
TGTGCCAGCAGCTTAGCGCGGACCGGGGAGCTGTTTTTT | CASSLARTGELFF | 13 | . | TRBV7-2 | . | TRBJ2-2
TGTGCCAGCAGCTTGGGGATTGCAGCGACAGAGACCCAGTACTTC | CASSLGIAATETQYF | 15 | . | TRBV5-6 | . | TRBJ2-5
TGTGCCAGCAGGGGGATTCAGGGCCTCTACGAGCAGTACTTC | CASRGIQGLYEQYF | 14 | once | TRBV6-1 | . | TRBJ2-7
TGTGCCAGCAGCAAAGATCCGGGACAGGGCCTAACTAGCGCCCCTTTCTCCTACAATGAGCAGTTCTTC | CASSKDPGQGLTSAPFSYNEQFF | 23 | . | TRBV21-1 | . | TRBJ2-1
TGTGCCTGGAGTTGGGGGAGGTCCTCTGGAAACACCATATATTTT | CAWSWGRSSGNTIYF | 15 | . | TRBV30 | . | TRBJ1-3
TGTGCCAGCGCCAATCAGGAGGCGAGCACTGAAGCTTTCTTT | CASANQEASTEAFF | 14 | . | TRBV6-1 | . | TRBJ1-1
TGTGCCAGCAGGACTGACAGGGCTCCCTATGGCTACACCTTC | CASRTDRAPYGYTF | 14 | . | TRBV25-1 | TRBD1 | TRBJ1-2
TGTGCCAGCAGCATAAATACAGTGGCCAACGTCCTGACTTTC | CASSINTVANVLTF | 14 | . | TRBV7-9 | . | TRBJ2-6
TGTGCCAGCAGCGCTCAGGTATCCAACTATGGCTACACCTTC | CASSAQVSNYGYTF | 14 | . | TRBV9 | . | TRBJ1-2
TGTGCCACCAGCCCCGGGGCCGGGGAGCTGTTTTTT | CATSPGAGELFF | 12 | . | TRBV15 | . | TRBJ2-2